These T cell receptor beta chains were read from a single sample in a study of blood T cell repertoires in COVID-19. The assay was immunoSEQ multiplex PCR, and TCRdb's table has in-frame clones only and misses some. Among around 72,000 clones listed, roughly 82% were seen once. What was sequenced was peripheral blood. These receptors were taken from a human donor in a cohort sampled during active COVID-19. Each CDR3 is given with its conserved first and last residue. A D gene is named only where the DNA matches it firmly. Clone size appears in some rows only: once, few, many, or a class for an expanded clone.

cdr3_aa	cdr3_nt	v_call	j_call	clone_size	d_call
CASSQDPLQGTYGYTF	TGCGCCAGCAGCCAAGATCCCCTACAGGGGACCTATGGCTACACCTTC	TRBV4-3	TRBJ1-2	.	TRBD1
CASSQARDSKGYGANVLTF	TGTGCCAGCAGCCAAGCCCGGGACAGTAAAGGTTATGGGGCCAACGTCCTGACTTTC	TRBV3-1/TRBV3-2	TRBJ2-6	.	TRBD1
CASSLVASGVRDF	TGTGCCAGCAGCTTAGTGGCTAGCGGGGTCAGGGACTTC	TRBV11-2	TRBJ2-7	.	TRBD2
CASSQDTGGKNTEAFF	TGTGCCAGCAGCCAAGATACGGGGGGCAAGAACACTGAAGCTTTCTTT	TRBV4-2	TRBJ1-1	.	.
CTSSRGRDSHQPQHF	TGCACCAGCAGCCGAGGCCGGGACAGCCATCAGCCCCAGCATTTT	TRBV1	TRBJ1-5	.	.
CATSRGNTYEQYF	TGTGCCACCAGCAGAGGAAACACGTACGAGCAGTACTTC	TRBV15	TRBJ2-7	.	.
CASSLGDRGRTDTQYF	TGTGCCAGCAGCTTAGGGGACAGGGGGCGCACAGATACGCAGTATTTT	TRBV7-9	TRBJ2-3	.	TRBD1
CASSPFSRAGSKFF	TGTGCCAGCAGCCCCTTTTCAAGGGCAGGGTCGAAGTTCTTC	TRBV7-3	TRBJ2-1	.	.
CASSPTDGNQPQHF	TGTGCCAGCTCACCAACAGATGGCAATCAGCCCCAGCATTTT	TRBV18	TRBJ1-5	few	.
CASSTGQGYEQYF	TGTGCCAGTAGTACGGGACAGGGCTACGAGCAGTACTTC	TRBV19	TRBJ2-7	.	TRBD1
CASSFGFQKAYEQYF	TGTGCCAGCAGCTTCGGGTTCCAAAAGGCCTACGAGCAGTACTTC	TRBV11-2	TRBJ2-7	.	.
CASSEALGGRTLGYGYTF	TGTGCCAGCAGTGAAGCGTTAGGGGGCCGTACCCTGGGGTATGGCTACACCTTC	TRBV6-1	TRBJ1-2	.	TRBD1
CASSPRVETQYF	TGTGCCAGCAGCCCCAGGGTAGAGACCCAGTACTTC	TRBV12-3/TRBV12-4	TRBJ2-5	.	.
CASSQEPGTGSSEQYF	TGTGCCAGCAGCCAAGAACCCGGGACAGGGTCGAGCGAGCAGTACTTC	TRBV4-2	TRBJ2-7	.	TRBD1
CASRKTGVTEAFF	TGTGCCAGCAGGAAAACAGGGGTCACTGAAGCTTTCTTT	TRBV25-1	TRBJ1-1	few	TRBD1
CASGSLGGSNQPQHF	TGTGCTAGTGGTTCCCTAGGGGGTAGCAATCAGCCCCAGCATTTT	TRBV12-5	TRBJ1-5	once	.
CAIRTGTGGYEQYF	TGTGCCATCAGGACCGGGACAGGGGGCTACGAGCAGTACTTC	TRBV10-3	TRBJ2-7	.	TRBD1
CASSDHGELFF	TGTGCCAGCAGTGATCACGGGGAGCTGTTTTTT	TRBV2	TRBJ2-2	.	.
CASSQRTVLSF	TGTGCCAGCAGCCAAAGGACAGTCCTTAGCTTC	TRBV3-1/TRBV3-2	TRBJ1-2	once	.
CSVGGLGGVGYTF	TGCAGCGTTGGAGGGCTAGGAGGGGTCGGCTACACCTTC	TRBV29-1	TRBJ1-2	once	.
CASSKRSSGANVLTF	TGTGCCAGCAGCAAAAGGAGCTCTGGGGCCAACGTCCTGACTTTC	TRBV7-2	TRBJ2-6	.	.
CAWEQGLNTEAFF	TGTGCCTGGGAACAGGGTTTGAACACTGAAGCTTTCTTT	TRBV30	TRBJ1-1	.	.
CASSQLATNEKLFF	TGTGCCAGCAGCCAACTTGCAACTAATGAAAAACTGTTTTTT	TRBV4-2	TRBJ1-4	.	.
CASSVGLEVEGKDGYTF	TGTGCCAGCAGCGTAGGGTTGGAGGTGGAGGGGAAGGATGGCTACACCTTC	TRBV9	TRBJ1-2	.	.
CASSLRAGEKLFF	TGTGCCAGCAGTTTGAGGGCGGGTGAAAAACTGTTTTTT	TRBV12-3/TRBV12-4	TRBJ1-4	.	.
CASSLEMAVETQYF	TGTGCTAGCAGCTTAGAAATGGCAGTCGAGACCCAGTACTTC	TRBV7-7	TRBJ2-5	.	.
CASSLGQGTSPLHF	TGTGCCAGCAGCCTGGGACAAGGGACCTCACCCCTCCACTTT	TRBV6-5	TRBJ1-6	few	.
CASSSRTGAYEQYF	TGTGCCAGCAGCTCTCGGACAGGGGCCTACGAGCAGTACTTC	TRBV7-2	TRBJ2-7	.	TRBD1
CASILTSFSGSEKLFF	TGTGCCAGCATCCTAACGTCCTTCTCGGGATCTGAAAAACTGTTTTTT	TRBV7-9	TRBJ1-4	.	.
CASSLVGQDSPLHF	TGTGCCAGCAGCTTAGTGGGACAGGATTCACCCCTCCACTTT	TRBV7-9	TRBJ1-6	.	TRBD1
CASGLGVRQGYEQYF	TGTGCTAGTGGTTTGGGCGTTAGACAGGGCTACGAGCAGTACTTC	TRBV12-5	TRBJ2-7	once	TRBD1
CASSPPGQGSPVWYEQYF	TGTGCCAGCTCACCACCGGGCCAGGGGAGCCCGGTTTGGTACGAGCAGTACTTC	TRBV18	TRBJ2-7	.	.
CASSLQGNTEAFF	TGTGCCAGCAGCTTGCAGGGGAACACTGAAGCTTTCTTT	TRBV7-3	TRBJ1-1	.	.
CASSYSKAGSQETQYF	TGTGCCAGCAGTTACTCGAAGGCGGGAAGTCAAGAGACCCAGTACTTC	TRBV6-2/TRBV6-3	TRBJ2-5	.	.
CASSWGQGTYTEAFF	TGTGCCAGCAGCTGGGGACAGGGCACGTACACTGAAGCTTTCTTT	TRBV5-5	TRBJ1-1	once	TRBD1
CASSYSTQGNYEQYF	TGTGCCAGCAGTTACTCGACTCAGGGGAACTACGAGCAGTACTTC	TRBV6-5	TRBJ2-7	few	.
CATSRDRIGAPQETQYF	TGTGCCACCAGCAGAGATCGCATAGGGGCTCCCCAAGAGACCCAGTACTTC	TRBV15	TRBJ2-5	.	.
CASSLVRDSSNEQFF	TGCGCCAGCAGCTTGGTTCGGGACAGCAGCAATGAGCAGTTCTTC	TRBV5-1	TRBJ2-1	.	TRBD1
CASSLVGSGSDNPDWAFF	TGTGCCAGCAGCTTAGTGGGTTCAGGGTCAGACAACCCTGATTGGGCTTTCTTT	TRBV7-8	TRBJ1-1	.	.
CASSPLWRAGANVLTF	TGTGCCAGCAGCCCCCTGTGGAGGGCTGGGGCCAACGTCCTGACTTTC	TRBV7-6	TRBJ2-6	.	.
CASSPGSPRYNEQFF	TGTGCCAGCAGTCCAGGGTCCCCGCGCTACAATGAGCAGTTCTTC	TRBV27	TRBJ2-1	.	.
CASSPLPNRGSYGYTF	TGCGCCAGCAGCCCTTTGCCTAACAGGGGGAGCTATGGCTACACCTTC	TRBV4-1	TRBJ1-2	.	TRBD1
CSVRSGGQETQYF	TGCAGCGTTCGTAGCGGGGGGCAAGAGACCCAGTACTTC	TRBV29-1	TRBJ2-5	.	TRBD2
CASRPGQGSGANVLTF	TGTGCCAGCAGGCCGGGACAGGGCTCTGGGGCCAACGTCCTGACTTTC	TRBV6-6	TRBJ2-6	.	TRBD1
CASSHRTGEGYEQYF	TGTGCCAGCAGCCACAGGACAGGGGAGGGCTACGAGCAGTACTTC	TRBV7-2	TRBJ2-7	.	TRBD1